Sequencing of this T cell receptor beta chain was carried out in a study of T cell responses to AZD1222 COVID-19 vaccine. Only in-frame clones appear in the TCRdb table, and some are missing; sequencing was by immunoSEQ multiplex PCR. The sample has approximately 79,000 clones; roughly 90% are singletons. Study-wide results and limits: None of the repertoires were sampled until the peak T cell response had passed. CD4 TCRs associated with vaccination spanned spike, dominating at 160-218 and 743-854. Targets within unmutated variant regions were reportedly found for nearly half of spike-specific TCRs.

This clone has a handful of counts. Antigen unknown. Sequencing used peripheral blood, obtained on day 0 of AZD1222 vaccination. This receptor was identified in an adult in good health.

The CDR3 loop reads CASSLELTENIQYF. The CDR3 DNA reads TGTGCCAGCAGCTTAGAGCTGACGGAAAACATTCAGTACTTC. The chain links TRBV5-4 to TRBJ2-4; D remains ambiguous. This CDR3 has 14 amino acids. V gave up 2 bases and J gave up 5 bases, with 11 bases separating them. Germline CDR1 is SGHNT and CDR2 is YYREEE (reference sequence).